A selection of T cell receptor beta chains follows, all from one sample in a study of blood T cell repertoires in COVID-19. Libraries were prepared by immunoSEQ multiplex PCR; TCRdb keeps only in-frame clonotypes and omits some of them. The data contain roughly 140,000 clones, around 85% of them seen just once; the ten biggest clones take up roughly 3%. Sequenced material: peripheral blood. The receptors were sampled from a woman aged 40 to 50 with active or convalescent COVID-19. Each CDR3 is given with its conserved first and last residue. The D gene is left open where the match is weak. Size tells how often a clone was seen (once, few, many) or the class of an expanded clone, and some rows leave it out.

V gene	D gene	clone size	J gene	CDR3 protein	CDR3 DNA
TRBV30	TRBD1	NA	TRBJ1-1	CAGDRGAFF	TGTGCCGGAGACAGGGGAGCTTTCTTT
TRBV28	NA	NA	TRBJ1-2	CASSLGQNYGYTF	TGTGCCAGCAGTTTAGGGCAGAACTATGGCTACACCTTC
TRBV7-8	NA	NA	TRBJ1-5	CASSFFVPGATAQPQHF	TGTGCCAGCAGCTTTTTCGTCCCAGGGGCGACGGCTCAGCCCCAGCATTTT
TRBV11-2	TRBD1	NA	TRBJ2-7	CASSLAGQAYEQYF	TGTGCCAGCAGCTTAGCGGGACAGGCCTACGAGCAGTACTTC
TRBV15	TRBD1	NA	TRBJ1-4	CATSLGLGTVNEKLFF	TGTGCCACCAGTCTAGGTCTGGGGACAGTTAATGAAAAACTGTTTTTT
TRBV7-9	TRBD1	NA	TRBJ1-2	CASSLDRGRPYGYTF	TGTGCCAGCAGCTTGGACAGGGGGCGACCCTATGGCTACACCTTC
TRBV7-2	TRBD1	NA	TRBJ1-2	CASSLGATGLNYGYTF	TGTGCCAGCAGCTTAGGGGCGACAGGGCTAAACTATGGCTACACCTTC
TRBV10-3	NA	NA	TRBJ1-5	CAISGRSDQPQHF	TGTGCCATCAGTGGCCGGAGCGATCAGCCCCAGCATTTT
TRBV19	TRBD1	NA	TRBJ1-1	CATRDRMNTEAFF	TGTGCCACTCGGGACAGGATGAACACTGAAGCTTTCTTT
TRBV5-1	TRBD1	NA	TRBJ1-2	CASSFGTGLGYTF	TGCGCCAGCAGCTTCGGGACAGGGTTAGGCTACACCTTC
TRBV28	NA	NA	TRBJ2-4	CASSTAQNIQYF	TGTGCCAGCAGTACCGCCCAGAACATTCAGTACTTC
TRBV28	TRBD2	NA	TRBJ2-7	CASSLLLAGTPEQYF	TGTGCCAGCAGTTTATTACTAGCGGGAACCCCCGAGCAGTACTTC
TRBV9	TRBD2	NA	TRBJ2-7	CASSAELAGSYEQYF	TGTGCCAGCAGCGCCGAACTAGCGGGTTCCTACGAGCAGTACTTC
TRBV4-1	TRBD1	NA	TRBJ1-1	CASKRQGAQEAFF	TGCGCCAGCAAGCGACAGGGGGCCCAAGAAGCTTTCTTT
TRBV6-4	NA	NA	TRBJ2-3	CASSEASGTDTQYF	TGTGCCAGCAGTGAGGCTAGCGGCACAGATACGCAGTATTTT
TRBV11-3	TRBD1	NA	TRBJ2-1	CASSLGGQNNEQFF	TGTGCCAGCAGCTTAGGGGGACAGAACAATGAGCAGTTCTTC
TRBV18	NA	NA	TRBJ2-7	CASSPDSREQYF	TGTGCCAGCTCTCCTGACAGTCGCGAGCAGTACTTC
TRBV5-6	TRBD2	NA	TRBJ2-7	CASSLMLGTSAYEQYF	TGTGCCAGCAGCTTGATGTTAGGGACTAGCGCCTACGAGCAGTACTTC
TRBV18	TRBD1	NA	TRBJ2-5	CASSPGQRFQETQYF	TGTGCCAGCTCACCGGGACAGCGGTTCCAAGAGACCCAGTACTTC
TRBV6-5	TRBD1	NA	TRBJ1-5	CASRSGGQGDQPQHF	TGTGCCAGCAGGAGCGGGGGACAGGGAGATCAGCCCCAGCATTTT
TRBV16	TRBD1	NA	TRBJ1-1	CASSQYFANRGKNTEAFF	TGTGCCAGCAGCCAATACTTTGCGAACAGGGGTAAGAACACTGAAGCTTTCTTT
TRBV28	TRBD1	NA	TRBJ2-4	CASSGTVTANIQYF	TGTGCCAGCAGCGGGACAGTTACCGCGAACATTCAGTACTTC
TRBV10-2	NA	NA	TRBJ1-3	CASSSTKSGSGNTIYF	TGCGCCAGCAGCTCCACTAAAAGTGGCTCTGGAAACACCATATATTTT
TRBV4-1	TRBD1	NA	TRBJ2-7	CASSHESTGGYEQYF	TGCGCCAGCAGCCACGAATCGACAGGGGGCTACGAGCAGTACTTC
TRBV3-1/TRBV3-2	TRBD1	NA	TRBJ1-4	CASSFTTGTGGSWKLFF	TGTGCCAGCAGCTTTACAACCGGGACAGGGGGATCGTGGAAACTGTTTTTT
TRBV18	NA	once	TRBJ2-1	CASSPPSGGASNEQFF	TGTGCCAGCTCACCACCGTCGGGCGGGGCCTCCAATGAGCAGTTCTTC
TRBV30	TRBD1	NA	TRBJ2-2	CARDRAGTGELFF	TGTGCCAGGGACAGGGCGGGCACCGGGGAGCTGTTTTTT
TRBV19	NA	NA	TRBJ1-2	CASSSLGTLSESYTF	TGTGCCAGTAGTAGCCTCGGGACACTCTCAGAAAGCTACACCTTC
TRBV10-3	NA	NA	TRBJ1-2	CAISDPGVGYTF	TGTGCCATCAGTGACCCGGGGGTGGGCTACACCTTC
TRBV30	NA	NA	TRBJ1-2	CACRGGHLLRYTF	TGTGCCTGCCGGGGGGGACATCTATTAAGGTACACCTTC
TRBV16	NA	NA	TRBJ2-3	CASTPRGQAGADTQYF	TGTGCCAGCACCCCAAGGGGGCAAGCGGGGGCCGATACGCAGTATTTT
TRBV27	TRBD1	NA	TRBJ1-1	CASSLLTGTGMNTEAFF	TGTGCCAGCAGTTTATTGACAGGGACAGGGATGAACACTGAAGCTTTCTTT
TRBV7-2	NA	few	TRBJ1-6	CASSLGPGGYNSPLHF	TGTGCCAGCAGCTTAGGTCCGGGGGGCTATAATTCACCCCTCCACTTT
TRBV19	NA	NA	TRBJ1-2	CASIGRESSYGYTF	TGTGCCAGTATCGGCCGGGAGAGCTCCTATGGCTACACCTTC
TRBV19	NA	NA	TRBJ1-3	CASSPPGFSSGNTIYF	TGTGCCAGTAGTCCCCCCGGGTTCAGCTCTGGAAACACCATATATTTT
TRBV19	TRBD1	NA	TRBJ2-2	CASKTTGGAPTGELFF	TGTGCCAGTAAAACAACAGGGGGCGCCCCGACCGGGGAGCTGTTTTTT
TRBV25-1	NA	many	TRBJ2-7	CASSDYGGTYEQYF	TGTGCCAGCAGTGATTACGGGGGAACCTACGAGCAGTACTTC
TRBV12-3/TRBV12-4	NA	NA	TRBJ1-1	CASSPGQNTEAFF	TGTGCCAGTAGCCCGGGACAGAACACTGAAGCTTTCTTT
TRBV18	NA	NA	TRBJ1-2	CATTLDTNYGYTF	TGTGCCACCACCCTGGACACAAACTATGGCTACACCTTC
TRBV10-1	NA	NA	TRBJ1-1	CASSEGGGSDAFF	TGCGCCAGCAGTGAGGGAGGTGGGTCTGACGCTTTCTTT
TRBV28	TRBD1	NA	TRBJ1-1	CASSWGQPNTEAFF	TGTGCCAGCAGTTGGGGACAGCCGAACACTGAAGCTTTCTTT
TRBV7-2	NA	NA	TRBJ1-5	CASSFFNQPQHF	TGTGCCAGCAGCTTCTTCAATCAGCCCCAGCATTTT
TRBV19	TRBD2	NA	TRBJ2-3	CASSNYPGLAGDTQYF	TGTGCCAGTAGTAACTACCCGGGACTAGCGGGAGATACGCAGTATTTT
TRBV9	TRBD2	NA	TRBJ2-1	CASSVALAGGNNEQFF	TGTGCCAGCAGCGTAGCACTAGCGGGGGGGAACAATGAGCAGTTCTTC
TRBV5-1	NA	NA	TRBJ2-7	CASSFGGVTYEQYF	TGCGCCAGCAGCTTCGGAGGGGTCACCTACGAGCAGTACTTC
TRBV30	NA	NA	TRBJ1-1	CAWSSGRVMNTEAFF	TGTGCCTGGAGCTCCGGCAGGGTAATGAACACTGAAGCTTTCTTT